Listed below are T cell receptor beta chains from one sample, sequenced in a study of identical twins. One entry per CDR3 protein, called by TCRdb with MiXCR from the 5' RACE reads. This repertoire shows approximately 410,000 distinct CDR3 sequences, less than 20% found once; its top ten account for approximately 12%. The sample consisted of naive T cells sorted from blood. These receptors all come from a man in his forties or fifties in good health. The CDR3 runs from the conserved cysteine through the conserved F or W. D genes are given only for firm matches. Some rows have no size entry. The others give once, few or many, or a class for an expanded clone.

j_call	clone_size	cdr3_length	v_call	d_call	cdr3_aa	cdr3_nt
TRBJ2-1	many	15	TRBV3-1	TRBD2	CASSARTSRRNEQFF	TGTGCCAGCAGCGCCCGGACTAGTCGGAGGAATGAGCAGTTCTTC
TRBJ2-7	many	14	TRBV11-2	NA	CASTLRGGGLEQYF	TGTGCCAGCACCCTCCGGGGTGGGGGCCTCGAGCAGTACTTC
TRBJ2-1	few	13	TRBV20-1	NA	CSARDEVGSEQFF	TGCAGTGCTAGAGATGAGGTCGGGAGTGAGCAGTTCTTC
TRBJ1-5	NA	16	TRBV24-1	NA	CATSEAGTSSNQPQHF	TGTGCCACCAGTGAGGCCGGGACGTCTAGCAATCAGCCCCAGCATTTT
TRBJ2-7	NA	16	TRBV20-1	TRBD2	CSALGLAGEGSYEQYF	TGCAGTGCTTTGGGACTAGCGGGAGAAGGGTCCTACGAGCAGTACTTC
TRBJ2-1	NA	15	TRBV10-3	NA	CAISELGLENNEQFF	TGTGCCATCAGTGAGTTGGGACTTGAAAACAATGAGCAGTTCTTC
TRBJ2-1	few	15	TRBV6-2/TRBV6-3	TRBD1	CASSYGTGGVNEQFF	TGTGCCAGCAGTTACGGGACAGGGGGGGTAAATGAGCAGTTCTTC
TRBJ2-2	few	15	TRBV20-1	NA	CSARLDSPRPGELFF	TGCAGTGCCAGACTGGACTCCCCGCGTCCTGGGGAGCTGTTTTTT
TRBJ2-7	few	15	TRBV6-5	NA	CASSYFPGTFYEQYF	TGTGCCAGCAGTTATTTCCCCGGGACCTTCTACGAGCAGTACTTC
TRBJ2-7	many	15	TRBV20-1	TRBD2	CSARIGSGGHYEQYF	TGCAGTGCTAGGATCGGGAGCGGGGGGCACTACGAGCAGTACTTC
TRBJ2-7	NA	16	TRBV4-3	NA	CASSQDVGAGSYEQYF	TGCGCCAGCAGCCAAGATGTCGGGGCAGGCTCCTACGAGCAGTACTTC
TRBJ2-7	NA	13	TRBV20-1	TRBD2	CSASTSADYEQYF	TGCAGTGCTAGCACTAGCGCCGACTACGAGCAGTACTTC
TRBJ2-5	few	16	TRBV6-2/TRBV6-3	TRBD2	CASSSRLAGVQETQYF	TGTGCCAGCAGTTCCCGGCTAGCGGGGGTACAAGAGACCCAGTACTTC
TRBJ2-3	NA	12	TRBV9	NA	CASSVKEDTQYF	TGTGCCAGCAGCGTTAAGGAAGATACGCAGTATTTT
TRBJ2-7	few	14	TRBV4-3	TRBD1	CASSQVTGAYEQYF	TGCGCCAGCAGCCAAGTAACAGGGGCCTACGAGCAGTACTTC
TRBJ1-1	NA	15	TRBV12-3/TRBV12-4	NA	CASSLAPDLGTEAFF	TGTGCCAGCAGTTTAGCGCCAGATCTGGGCACTGAAGCTTTCTTT
TRBJ2-2	NA	18	TRBV11-2	TRBD2	CASSLVTSGRVNTGELFF	TGTGCCAGCAGCTTAGTAACTAGCGGGAGAGTTAACACCGGGGAGCTGTTTTTT
TRBJ2-7	NA	16	TRBV6-1	TRBD1	CASSLTPEGALYEQYF	TGTGCCAGCAGTCTCACGCCAGAGGGGGCCTTGTACGAGCAGTACTTC
TRBJ2-7	NA	13	TRBV10-3	NA	CAISESIRYEQYF	TGTGCCATCAGTGAGTCAATCCGTTACGAGCAGTACTTC
TRBJ2-7	NA	14	TRBV4-3	NA	CASSQDSEGYEQYF	TGCGCCAGCAGCCAAGATTCGGAGGGATACGAGCAGTACTTC
TRBJ2-5	many	12	TRBV20-1	NA	CSAMDPPGTQYF	TGCAGTGCTATGGACCCTCCGGGGACCCAGTACTTC
TRBJ2-7	NA	13	TRBV20-1	TRBD2	CSARASGGYEQYF	TGCAGTGCTAGAGCCAGCGGGGGCTACGAGCAGTACTTC